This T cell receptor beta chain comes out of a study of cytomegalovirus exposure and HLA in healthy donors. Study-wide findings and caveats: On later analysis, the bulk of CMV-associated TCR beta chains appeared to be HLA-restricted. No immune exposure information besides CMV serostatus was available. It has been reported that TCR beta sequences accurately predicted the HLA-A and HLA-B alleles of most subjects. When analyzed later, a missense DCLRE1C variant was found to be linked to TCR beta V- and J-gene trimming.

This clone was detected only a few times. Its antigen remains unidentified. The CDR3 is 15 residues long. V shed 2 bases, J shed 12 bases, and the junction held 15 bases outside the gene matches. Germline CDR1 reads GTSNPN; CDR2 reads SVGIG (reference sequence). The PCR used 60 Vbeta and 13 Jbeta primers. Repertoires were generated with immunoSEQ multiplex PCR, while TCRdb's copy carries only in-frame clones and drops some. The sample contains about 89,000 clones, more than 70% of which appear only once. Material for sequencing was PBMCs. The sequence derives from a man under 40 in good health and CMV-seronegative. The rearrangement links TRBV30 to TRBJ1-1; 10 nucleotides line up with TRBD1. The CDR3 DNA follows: TGTGCCTGGAGTCCCCTCGGACAGGGGGAGATGGGGACTTTCTTT. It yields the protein CAWSPLGQGEMGTFF.